In its sample, the clone carrying this T cell receptor (beta chain) was seen a few times. TCRdb processed the PCR reads anew with MiXCR; each CDR3 protein has one entry. The data hold under 600,000 distinct CDR3 sequences, with 25% observed a single time. This specimen comes from a study of molecular identifiers for immune sequencing clone quantification. Looking at the study overall: With replicates, the RNA of around 20,000 or 100,000 naive CD8 cells was split five ways and four were sequenced.

The CDR3 totals 13 residues. The germline CDR1 and CDR2 sequences are SEHNR and FQNEAQ (reference sequence). Trimming at V came to 6 bases and at J to 3 bases, leaving 5 bases not matched to a gene. Source material for naive CD8 libraries was roughly 18,000 to 1,000,000 sorted cells, with 10%, 30% or 50% RNA. This TCR derives from a human donor in good health. Some libraries in this study had Jurkat cell RNA spiked in. The chain is built from TRBV7-9 and TRBJ2-7, with 7 bases lining up with TRBD1. The source material was naive CD8+ T cells from blood, with Jurkat cell RNA spiked in. Regarding subset: FACS-sorted CD8+CD4-CCR7+CD45RA+ naive T cells. This CDR3 reads CASRPWDSYEQYF. The DNA of the CDR3 is TGTGCCAGCAGGCCCTGGGACAGCTACGAGCAGTACTTC.